These T cell receptor beta chains were read from a single sample in a study of T cell responses to AZD1222 COVID-19 vaccine. Profiled with immunoSEQ multiplex PCR; TCRdb holds only in-frame clones, not every one. The sample records 65,000 to 100,000 clones, 80% being singletons. Sequencing used peripheral blood, obtained on day 0 of AZD1222 vaccination. Receptor source: an adult in good health. Each CDR3 is given with its conserved first and last residue. D genes are given only for firm matches. A clone size is listed for some rows: how often the clone was seen (once, few, many), or a class if it is expanded.

cdr3_aa cdr3_nt v_call d_call j_call clone_size
CASSLMTSTEAFF TGTGCCAGCAGTTTGATGACATCCACTGAAGCTTTCTTT TRBV12-3/TRBV12-4 - TRBJ1-1 -
CASRDYRGVIQPQHF TGTGCCAGCAGGGATTACAGGGGAGTCATTCAGCCCCAGCATTTT TRBV6-5 TRBD1 TRBJ1-5 -
CSVDGTGGTDTQYF TGCAGCGTAGACGGGACAGGGGGTACAGATACGCAGTATTTT TRBV29-1 TRBD1 TRBJ2-3 -
CSASFQGRMNTEAFF TGCAGTGCTAGTTTTCAGGGAAGAATGAACACTGAAGCTTTCTTT TRBV20-1 - TRBJ1-1 once
CASSGGQPPYEQYF TGTGCCAGTAGTGGGGGACAGCCCCCCTACGAGCAGTACTTC TRBV19 TRBD1 TRBJ2-7 -
CASSPVRGTKNIQYF TGTGCCAGCAGTCCGGTTCGCGGGACCAAAAACATTCAGTACTTC TRBV3-1/TRBV3-2 - TRBJ2-4 -
CASSQDSHDTQYF TGTGCCAGCAGCCAAGATAGTCATGATACGCAGTATTTT TRBV4-2 - TRBJ2-3 -
CASSVGSSGGKSSYNEQFF TGTGCCAGCAGTGTCGGTTCTAGCGGGGGCAAGAGCTCCTACAATGAGCAGTTCTTC TRBV2 TRBD2 TRBJ2-1 -
CATSRDPPTGREKLFF TGTGCCACCAGCAGAGATCCCCCCACAGGAAGGGAAAAACTGTTTTTT TRBV15 - TRBJ1-4 -
CASSTGANTEAFF TGCGCCAGCAGCACGGGGGCGAACACTGAAGCTTTCTTT TRBV5-1 - TRBJ1-1 -
CASSEARGGGEKLFF TGTGCCAGCAGCGAAGCCCGGGGAGGCGGTGAAAAACTGTTTTTT TRBV9 - TRBJ1-4 few
CASSPGTSGYTLYEQYF TGTGCCAGCAGTCCCGGGACTAGCGGTTATACCCTCTACGAGCAGTACTTC TRBV27 TRBD2 TRBJ2-7 -
CASSSGGSSYNEQFF TGTGCCAGCAGTTCTGGGGGAAGCTCCTACAATGAGCAGTTCTTC TRBV2 - TRBJ2-1 -
CAWDTGGLRRSPLHF TGTGCCTGGGACACAGGGGGGCTACGGCGTTCACCCCTCCACTTT TRBV30 TRBD1 TRBJ1-6 -
CASSPLMDRGEAFF TGTGCCAGCAGTCCCTTAATGGACAGGGGTGAAGCTTTCTTT TRBV27 TRBD1 TRBJ1-1 -
CASVRQGGPLIEKLFF TGTGCCAGCGTGCGACAGGGGGGCCCCCTGATTGAAAAACTGTTTTTT TRBV2 TRBD1 TRBJ1-4 -
CASSQLGSSGNTIYF TGTGCCAGCAGCCAACTGGGATCCTCTGGAAACACCATATATTTT TRBV3-1/TRBV3-2 - TRBJ1-3 -
CASSPPGASTGELFF TGTGCCAGCTCACCACCGGGGGCTAGCACCGGGGAGCTGTTTTTT TRBV18 - TRBJ2-2 -
CASSLGTSGEDSDTQYF TGTGCCAGCAGCCTGGGGACTAGCGGGGAGGATTCAGATACGCAGTATTTT TRBV7-8 TRBD2 TRBJ2-3 few
CASSMTYTGELFF TGTGCCAGTAGTATGACCTACACCGGGGAGCTGTTTTTT TRBV19 - TRBJ2-2 once
CASSRRTGVYEQYF TGTGCCAGCAGTCGCCGGACAGGGGTCTACGAGCAGTACTTC TRBV27 TRBD1 TRBJ2-7 few
CASSFMGSSGGYTF TGTGCCAGCAGCTTTATGGGGAGCTCTGGTGGCTACACCTTC TRBV7-9 - TRBJ1-2 once
CAANRDRVFGANVLTF TGTGCCGCCAACCGGGACAGGGTTTTTGGGGCCAACGTCCTGACTTTC TRBV5-8 TRBD1 TRBJ2-6 -
CASSTHLTGYQPQHF TGTGCCAGCAGTACGCACCTTACAGGATATCAGCCCCAGCATTTT TRBV6-5 - TRBJ1-5 -
CASRPSGGTGNTIYF TGTGCCAGCAGGCCCAGTGGGGGGACAGGAAACACCATATATTTT TRBV25-1 - TRBJ1-3 -
CASSPRGTFSTDTQYF TGTGCCAGCAGCCCACGGGGCACCTTTAGCACAGATACGCAGTATTTT TRBV7-9 - TRBJ2-3 -
CASSYRTAYGYTF TGTGCCAGCAGTTACCGGACGGCGTATGGCTACACCTTC TRBV2 - TRBJ1-2 once
CASSQPYRDPYNEQFF TGTGCCAGCAGCCAACCCTACAGGGACCCTTACAATGAGCAGTTCTTC TRBV14 - TRBJ2-1 -
CASSLSPGSNTGELFF TGTGCCAGCAGCTTATCGCCAGGGTCGAACACCGGGGAGCTGTTTTTT TRBV11-2 - TRBJ2-2 -
CASSKLAGGPYNEQFF TGTGCCAGCAGCAAACTAGCGGGCGGGCCCTACAATGAGCAGTTCTTC TRBV5-6 TRBD2 TRBJ2-1 -
CASSSTWTSGIGNEQFF TGTGCCAGCAGCTCAACATGGACTAGCGGGATAGGTAATGAGCAGTTCTTC TRBV7-2 TRBD2 TRBJ2-1 once
CASSYSIPGANYGYTF TGTGCCAGCAGTTACTCGATTCCAGGGGCTAACTATGGCTACACCTTC TRBV6-5 - TRBJ1-2 -
CASSLAAGGGANSPLHF TGTGCCAGCAGCTTGGCCGCTGGAGGGGGCGCAAATTCACCCCTCCACTTT TRBV5-4 TRBD1 TRBJ1-6 -
CASSPLYRADTGELFF TGTGCCAGCAGTCCCCTCTATAGGGCGGACACCGGGGAGCTGTTTTTT TRBV28 - TRBJ2-2 few
CVRSLRGSGGNYEQYF TGTGTCAGAAGCTTAAGGGGTAGCGGGGGAAATTACGAGCAGTACTTC TRBV7-5 - TRBJ2-7 -
CATSGTDRVYGYTF TGTGCCACCAGTGGCACGGACAGGGTCTATGGCTACACCTTC TRBV24-1 TRBD1 TRBJ1-2 once